This TCR beta chain emerged from a study of OX40 agonist ivuxolimab in advanced cancers. Study in general: Prior checkpoint blockade (anti-PD-1, anti-PD-L1 or anti-CTLA-4) was permitted; approximately 41% had it.

Here immunoSEQ multiplex PCR was the method, and the copy in TCRdb shows in-frame clones only, minus some. The data contain tens of thousands of clones, around 85% of them seen just once; the ten biggest clones take up around 6.7%. Trimming stripped 3 bases from V and 3 bases from J, with 6 bases between. CDR1 is SGHDN, CDR2 FVKESK, per germline. This CDR3 contains 13 residues. The sequence derives from an adult with an advanced solid tumor such as melanoma, head and neck, liver or kidney cancer. The rearrangement joins TRBV14 to TRBJ1-3; D uncertain. Source: CD4+ or CD8+ T cells sorted from blood, taken in a trial of the OX40 agonist ivuxolimab. The CDR3 is CASSHENGNTIYF. CDR3 bases: TGTGCCAGCAGCCACGAGAATGGAAACACCATATATTTT. The complete variable domain, with remaining parts taken from reference TRBV14 and TRBJ1-3, reads EAGVTQFPSHSVIEKGQTVTLRCDPISGHDNLYWYRRVMGKEIKFLLHFVKESKQDESGMPNNRFLAERTGGTYSTLKVQPAELEDSGVYFCASSHENGNTIYFGEGSWLTVV.